This T cell receptor (beta chain) came from a study of T cell responses to AZD1222 COVID-19 vaccine (TCRdb year 2021). Study-level background: AZD1222 recipients given second doses at about 4 weeks or at about 12 weeks were pooled, since spike-specific TCR depth and breadth were not found to differ between the two schedules. Trial participants were enrolled into age subgroups of 18-55, 56-69 and 70-plus years, which contained about 150, 28 and 57 TCR-sequenced participants, respectively. A total of 230 to 250 trial participants underwent TCR sequencing, of whom about 200 had received two doses of AZD1222 and roughly 26 had received two doses of the MenACWY control vaccine.

The study at large found these results: The vaccine-associated CD4 TCRs covered the entire spike protein, and the dominant responses fell in regions 160-218 and 743-854. No day 14 peak-response samples were available, so repertoires were characterized only after the peak T cell response. The 56-69-year group was small, and its depth increase did not reach significance, likely because of low power. After two AZD1222 doses, both the breadth and the depth of spike-specific TCRs were significantly higher than at day 0 and than in MenACWY recipients. Only 5 to 7 AZD1222 recipients were SARS-CoV-2 seropositive at baseline, limiting conclusions about previously exposed vaccinees. Epitopes outside the regions mutated in the B.1.351 and B.1.1.7 variants were reportedly recognized by nearly half of the unique spike-specific TCRs. Most participants were white British and females outnumbered males, and the authors suggested that clonal diversity may have been underestimated.

As for this clone: Its binding antigen is unknown. No much larger clone exists at a distance of one base, and base qualities are not known.

The time point label on this specimen signifies: baseline before first vaccination. Vaccinee samples came from UK trials COV001 and COV002, including a single-blind randomized controlled phase 2/3 trial of AZD1222 (ChAdOx1 nCoV-19) in healthy adults. Trial participant PBMC samples were collected at day 0 and day 28 after the second dose for TCRbeta chain sequencing. CDR1 and CDR2 (MDHEN, SYDVKM) derive from the germline V gene. The CDR3 runs 15 residues from the cysteine to the phenylalanine. This entry keeps only the CDR3 DNA: 45 bases, framed from base 1. A distance of 19 bases separates the germline ends of V and J, which lose 6 bases and 7 bases respectively. The CDR3 regions of human TCRbeta chains were subjected to immunosequencing. The authors processed their data as follows. Repertoire TCRs were matched against a reference library of SARS-CoV-2-specific TCRs generated with the MIRA antigen-specificity platform. Breadth was defined as the fraction of unique TCRs that were SARS-CoV-2-associated. Depth was defined as the fraction of total T cells that were SARS-CoV-2-associated. Each spike-specific TCR was assigned to its reactive spike region and to a CD4 or CD8 class using the MIRA data. Log10-transformed breadth and depth values were compared by one-way ANOVA with Sidak's multiple comparisons tests. Held by TCRdb, this immuneACCESS table contains in-frame sequences only and omits some clones. Under half of the omission traces to an unresolved V gene where checked; the cause of the rest is unknown. The V and J calls and clone size are taken from that table; D and trimming were inferred from the DNA. The sample records some 150,000 clones, 89% of which are singletons. Jointly, the top ten make up 2.5% to 3% of the sample.

The starting material was peripheral blood, obtained on day 0 of AZD1222 vaccination. This TCR was recovered from an adult in good health. The chain joins TRBV28 to TRBJ1-5; TRBD1 might be the D gene, on 5 matching bases. This receptor has the CDR3 CASSPFRVSWQPQHF. The nucleotides read TGTGCCAGCAGCCCTTTCAGGGTTTCTTGGCAGCCCCAGCATTTT.